Listed below are T cell receptor beta chains from one sample, sequenced in a study of shared clonotypes between healthy human individuals. Assay used: immunoSEQ multiplex PCR; TCRdb lists only in-frame clones, some missing. The table lists roughly 2 million clones, roughly 96% of them singletons. The sequenced sample was naive CD4+ T cells sorted from blood. These receptors originate from a man younger than 35 in good health. Each CDR3 is given with its conserved first and last residue. A D gene is named only where the DNA matches it firmly. Rows may omit the clone size; those that give it use once, few, many or a size class.

clone_size	d_call	v_call	j_call	cdr3_aa	cdr3_nt
-	-	TRBV29-1	TRBJ1-6	CSVRQDTYNSPLHF	TGCAGCGTACGACAGGATACCTATAATTCACCCCTCCACTTT
-	-	TRBV9	TRBJ1-2	CASSVRGDLQSYGYTF	TGTGCCAGCAGCGTACGGGGGGATCTTCAATCCTATGGCTACACCTTC
-	-	TRBV5-1	TRBJ2-7	CASSRGAGETWASEQYF	TGCGCCAGCAGCCGAGGGGCAGGGGAGACATGGGCGTCCGAGCAGTACTTC
-	TRBD2	TRBV5-1	TRBJ2-3	CASGSGGAGDTQYF	TGCGCCAGCGGTAGCGGGGGGGCTGGAGATACGCAGTATTTT
-	TRBD1	TRBV7-6	TRBJ1-5	CASSSGQGNRPQHF	TGTGCCAGCAGCTCGGGACAGGGGAATCGGCCCCAGCATTTT
-	TRBD1	TRBV10-3	TRBJ2-1	CASGQGLNEQFF	TGTGCCTCCGGACAGGGGCTAAATGAGCAGTTCTTC
-	TRBD1	TRBV6-1	TRBJ2-7	CASSNTRGYEQYF	TGTGCCAGCAGCAACACCAGGGGGTACGAGCAGTACTTC
-	TRBD1	TRBV27	TRBJ2-7	CASSVDRGPSYEQYF	TGTGCCAGCAGTGTCGACAGGGGCCCCTCCTACGAGCAGTACTTC
-	TRBD2	TRBV6-6	TRBJ2-1	CASLDGTSSYNEQFF	TGTGCCAGTTTGGACGGGACTAGCAGCTACAATGAGCAGTTCTTC
few	-	TRBV6-6	TRBJ1-1	CASSYSLGRTEAFF	TGTGCCAGCAGTTACTCTTTGGGGAGGACTGAAGCTTTCTTT
-	-	TRBV14	TRBJ2-3	CASSLWWRSSTDTQYF	TGTGCCAGCAGCCTTTGGTGGCGGAGTAGCACAGATACGCAGTATTTT
-	TRBD1	TRBV28	TRBJ1-2	CASGRGQGGYGYTF	TGTGCCAGCGGCCGGGGACAGGGCGGCTATGGCTACACCTTC
-	-	TRBV7-2	TRBJ1-2	CASSFLSGGNYGYTF	TGTGCCAGCAGCTTCTTATCGGGAGGGAACTATGGCTACACCTTC
-	-	TRBV19	TRBJ2-6	CASSPGSSGANVLTF	TGTGCCAGTAGTCCTGGTTCCTCTGGGGCCAACGTCCTGACTTTC
-	TRBD1	TRBV11-2	TRBJ1-6	CASSLAGTAYSPLHF	TGTGCCAGCAGCTTGGCCGGGACAGCTTATTCACCCCTCCACTTT
-	-	TRBV2	TRBJ2-4	CASSVGRTAKNIQYF	TGTGCCAGCAGTGTCGGTAGAACAGCCAAAAACATTCAGTACTTC
once	-	TRBV6-8	TRBJ2-7	CASSPTPYEQYF	TGTGCCAGCAGCCCGACTCCCTACGAGCAGTACTTC
once	-	TRBV5-1	TRBJ2-3	CASSLRGNTDTQYF	TGCGCCAGCAGCTTGAGGGGTAACACAGATACGCAGTATTTT
-	-	TRBV6-1	TRBJ1-5	CASSELRDSNQPQHF	TGTGCCAGCAGTGAACTCAGGGATAGCAATCAGCCCCAGCATTTT
-	-	TRBV27	TRBJ1-1	CASRPSGRTEAFF	TGTGCCAGCAGGCCTAGCGGGAGGACTGAAGCTTTCTTT
-	TRBD2	TRBV15	TRBJ2-7	CATSSPSGSSYEQYF	TGTGCCACCAGCAGTCCTAGCGGGAGCTCCTACGAGCAGTACTTC
-	TRBD2	TRBV4-1	TRBJ2-5	CASSQQPPGLAGVETQYF	TGCGCCAGCAGCCAACAACCCCCGGGACTAGCGGGAGTGGAGACCCAGTACTTC
once	-	TRBV5-1	TRBJ1-2	CASSVGGGYGYTF	TGCGCCAGCAGCGTCGGTGGTGGCTATGGCTACACCTTC
-	-	TRBV5-4	TRBJ2-2	CASTLHGAGELFF	TGTGCCAGCACCCTGCACGGGGCCGGGGAGCTGTTTTTT
-	TRBD2	TRBV5-1	TRBJ2-1	CASAGGTSYNEQFF	TGCGCCAGCGCGGGAGGGACAAGTTACAATGAGCAGTTCTTC
-	-	TRBV11-2	TRBJ2-7	CASSLQRSSSYEQYF	TGTGCCAGCAGCTTACAGCGGTCTAGCTCCTACGAGCAGTACTTC
-	-	TRBV27	TRBJ2-7	CASTPAQGSGEQYF	TGTGCCAGCACTCCTGCCCAAGGCTCGGGTGAGCAGTACTTC